This section outlines one T cell receptor (beta chain) sequence together with its context. This sample stems from a study of blood T cell repertoires in COVID-19. Data came from immunoSEQ multiplex PCR; TCRdb stores just in-frame clones and leaves some out. The sample yields some 280,000 clones, about 91% seen once. This CDR3 spans 20 amino acids. From germline, CDR1 is LGHNA and CDR2 YNFKEQ. The V segment lost 5 bases and the J segment 4 bases; nucleotides outside the gene matches: 22. What was sequenced was peripheral blood. V usage is TRBV4-2 and J usage is TRBJ2-3; 9 bases agree with TRBD2. The receptor was derived from a woman aged 55-70 years with acute or convalescent COVID-19. The CDR3 is CASSSSVGPSGIGRADTQYF. Here the CDR3 DNA reads TGTGCCAGCAGCTCCAGCGTCGGGCCTAGCGGGATAGGGCGTGCAGATACGCAGTATTTT.